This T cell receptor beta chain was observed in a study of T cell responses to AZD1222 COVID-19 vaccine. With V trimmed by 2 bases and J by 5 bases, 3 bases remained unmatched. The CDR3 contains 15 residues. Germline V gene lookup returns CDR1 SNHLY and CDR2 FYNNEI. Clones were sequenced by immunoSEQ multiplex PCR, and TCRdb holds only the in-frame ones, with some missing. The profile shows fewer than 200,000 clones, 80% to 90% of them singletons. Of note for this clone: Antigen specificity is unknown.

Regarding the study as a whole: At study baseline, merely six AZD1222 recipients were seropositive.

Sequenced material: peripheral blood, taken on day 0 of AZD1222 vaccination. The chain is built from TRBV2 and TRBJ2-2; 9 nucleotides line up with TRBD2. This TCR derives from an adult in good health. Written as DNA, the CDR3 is TGTGCCAGCAGTGAACAGCTAGCGGGAACCGGGGAGCTGTTTTTT. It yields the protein CASSEQLAGTGELFF.